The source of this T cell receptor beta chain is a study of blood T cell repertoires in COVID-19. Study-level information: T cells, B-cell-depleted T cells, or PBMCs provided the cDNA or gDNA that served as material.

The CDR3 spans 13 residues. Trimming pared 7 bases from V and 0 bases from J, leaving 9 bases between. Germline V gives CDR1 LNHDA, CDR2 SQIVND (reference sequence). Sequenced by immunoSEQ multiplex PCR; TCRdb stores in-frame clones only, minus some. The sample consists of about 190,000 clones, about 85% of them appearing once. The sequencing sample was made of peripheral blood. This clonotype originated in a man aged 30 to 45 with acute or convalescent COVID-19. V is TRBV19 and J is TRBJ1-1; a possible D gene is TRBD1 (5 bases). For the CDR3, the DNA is TGTGCCAGTAATCGGGGGATGAACACTGAAGCTTTCTTT. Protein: CASNRGMNTEAFF.